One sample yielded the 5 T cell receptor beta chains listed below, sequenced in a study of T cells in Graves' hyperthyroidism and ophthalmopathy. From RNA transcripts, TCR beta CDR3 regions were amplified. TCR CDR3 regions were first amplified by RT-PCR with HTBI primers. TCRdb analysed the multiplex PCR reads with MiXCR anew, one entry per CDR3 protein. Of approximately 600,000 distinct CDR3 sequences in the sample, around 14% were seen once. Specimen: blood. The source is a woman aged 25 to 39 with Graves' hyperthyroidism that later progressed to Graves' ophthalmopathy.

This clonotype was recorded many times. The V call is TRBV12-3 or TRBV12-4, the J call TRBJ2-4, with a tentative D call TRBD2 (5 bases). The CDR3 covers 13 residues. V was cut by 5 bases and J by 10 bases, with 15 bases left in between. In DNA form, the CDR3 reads TGTGCCAGCAGTATACAGCGGAAAGGAATTCAGTACTTC. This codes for CASSIQRKGIQYF.

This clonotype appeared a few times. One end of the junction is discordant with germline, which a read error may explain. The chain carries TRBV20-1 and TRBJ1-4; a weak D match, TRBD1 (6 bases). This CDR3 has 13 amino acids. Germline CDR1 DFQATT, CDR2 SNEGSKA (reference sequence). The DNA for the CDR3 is TGCAGTGCGAGAGGGGGTTTACATGAAAAACTGTTTTTT. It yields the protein CSARGGLHEKLFF.

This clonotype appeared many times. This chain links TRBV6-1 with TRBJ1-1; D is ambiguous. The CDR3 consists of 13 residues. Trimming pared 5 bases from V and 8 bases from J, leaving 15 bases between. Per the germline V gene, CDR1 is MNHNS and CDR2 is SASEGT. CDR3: CASSPEMTEEAFF. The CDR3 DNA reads TGTGCCAGCAGTCCTGAAATGACTGAAGAAGCTTTCTTT.

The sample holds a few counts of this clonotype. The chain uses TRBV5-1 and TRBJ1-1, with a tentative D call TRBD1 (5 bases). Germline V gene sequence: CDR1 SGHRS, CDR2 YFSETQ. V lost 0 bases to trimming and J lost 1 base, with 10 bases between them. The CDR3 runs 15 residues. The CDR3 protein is CASSLGFRANTEAFF. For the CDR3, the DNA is TGCGCCAGCAGCTTGGGGTTCAGGGCGAACACTGAAGCTTTCTTT.

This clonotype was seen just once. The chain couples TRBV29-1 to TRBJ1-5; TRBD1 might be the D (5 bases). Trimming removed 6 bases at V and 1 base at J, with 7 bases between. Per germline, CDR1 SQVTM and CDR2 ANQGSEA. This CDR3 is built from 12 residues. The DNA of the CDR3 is TGCAGCGTCGCAGGGAGCAATCAGCCCCAGCATTTT. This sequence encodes CSVAGSNQPQHF.